The clone carrying this T cell receptor beta chain is deemed medium-sized (0.01 to 0.1%) by its frequency. The antigen is not known. Germline CDR1 reads MNHNY; CDR2 reads SVGAGI (reference sequence). This CDR3 has 15 amino acids. This entry is derived from a study of CXCR3-negative and CXCR3-positive naive CD8 T cells. General study points: CXCR3-positive naive cells had TRB CDR3s that were more hydrophobic than CXCR3-negative naive cells had. Because surface CD5 did not distinguish the naive subsets, TCR strength was inferred from TRB CDR3 properties.

With UMI labels, 5' RACE was used to prepare the TRB cDNA libraries. No DNA is given; TCRdb re-called the 5' RACE reads and lists each CDR3 protein once. The ten top clones account for more than 1%, within a sample of 8,000 to 10,000 distinct CDR3 sequences. The receptor's source is a human donor in good health. Some clones in this sample may be carry-over from other donors' samples. Sequencing was done on a sample of naive CXCR3- CD8+ T cells from blood. Subset in this sample: CD45RO-CCR7+CD27+CD95- naive CD8+ T cells lacking CXCR3 (TNR3-). The V and J genes are TRBV6-6 and TRBJ2-2; lacking DNA, the TRBD2 call made by TCRdb goes unchecked. The CDR3 loop reads CASRKSGDNTGELFF.